These T cell receptor beta chains were read from a single sample in a study of blood T cell repertoires in COVID-19. Assay used: immunoSEQ multiplex PCR; TCRdb lists only in-frame clones, some missing. The sample shows approximately 98,000 clones, around 90% of them seen only once. The sequenced sample was peripheral blood. The receptors shown here come from a human donor in a cohort sampled during active COVID-19. CDR3s include the opening cysteine and the closing phenylalanine or tryptophan. Fields, in order: clone size, V gene, J gene, D gene, CDR3 DNA, CDR3 protein. A D gene is named only where the DNA matches it firmly. Clone size is shown for a subset of rows, as once, few, many or a class of expanded clone.

clone size: NA; V gene: TRBV5-5; J gene: TRBJ2-2; D gene: NA; CDR3 DNA: TGTGCCAGCAGCTTGGTCGGGACATCGAACACCGGGGAGCTGTTTTTT; CDR3 protein: CASSLVGTSNTGELFF
clone size: NA; V gene: TRBV6-5; J gene: TRBJ2-2; D gene: NA; CDR3 DNA: TGTGCCAGCAGCAGGACAGAAAACACCGGGGAGCTGTTTTTT; CDR3 protein: CASSRTENTGELFF
clone size: NA; V gene: TRBV19; J gene: TRBJ1-6; D gene: NA; CDR3 DNA: TGTGCCAGTAGTATAGAGCGAAGGACGGGGGAGAGAAATTCACCCCTCCACTTT; CDR3 protein: CASSIERRTGERNSPLHF
clone size: NA; V gene: TRBV5-1; J gene: TRBJ2-7; D gene: NA; CDR3 DNA: TGCGCCAGCAGCTTGGGCCGCGTGGACGAGCAGTACTTC; CDR3 protein: CASSLGRVDEQYF
clone size: once; V gene: TRBV19; J gene: TRBJ2-4; D gene: NA; CDR3 DNA: TGTGCCAGTAGTACCGGGCTTGGGGGGGCCAAAAACATTCAGTACTTC; CDR3 protein: CASSTGLGGAKNIQYF
clone size: few; V gene: TRBV19; J gene: TRBJ1-2; D gene: NA; CDR3 DNA: TGTGCCACTTATGGGGGGAGGGGCGGCTACACCTTC; CDR3 protein: CATYGGRGGYTF
clone size: NA; V gene: TRBV5-1; J gene: TRBJ2-3; D gene: TRBD2; CDR3 DNA: TGCGCCAGCAGCTTGGGATTGAGCGGGGGGGCCGCAGATACGCAGTATTTT; CDR3 protein: CASSLGLSGGAADTQYF
clone size: once; V gene: TRBV2; J gene: TRBJ1-2; D gene: NA; CDR3 DNA: TGTGCCAGCAGTGATGCGGACATCTCCTATGGCTACACCTTC; CDR3 protein: CASSDADISYGYTF
clone size: NA; V gene: TRBV6-5; J gene: TRBJ1-6; D gene: NA; CDR3 DNA: TGTGCCAGCAGTTACTCGATCGGGGGGCCCGAGTCACCCCTCCACTTT; CDR3 protein: CASSYSIGGPESPLHF
clone size: NA; V gene: TRBV28; J gene: TRBJ2-3; D gene: NA; CDR3 DNA: TGTGCCAGCAGGACTAGCACAGATACGCAGTATTTT; CDR3 protein: CASRTSTDTQYF
clone size: NA; V gene: TRBV19; J gene: TRBJ2-5; D gene: TRBD2; CDR3 DNA: TGTGCCAGTAGTGGACTAGCGGGAGGCACGGAGACCCAGTACTTC; CDR3 protein: CASSGLAGGTETQYF
clone size: NA; V gene: TRBV14; J gene: TRBJ2-5; D gene: TRBD2; CDR3 DNA: TGTGCCAGCAGCCAAACAGGGGTAGCGGGAGAGGAGACCCAGTACTTC; CDR3 protein: CASSQTGVAGEETQYF
clone size: NA; V gene: TRBV2; J gene: TRBJ2-1; D gene: NA; CDR3 DNA: TGTGCCAGCAGTGAAGGCCCCGGCTCCTACAATGAGCAGTTCTTC; CDR3 protein: CASSEGPGSYNEQFF
clone size: NA; V gene: TRBV27; J gene: TRBJ2-1; D gene: NA; CDR3 DNA: TGTGCCAGCAGTTTGGACAATCCTGGAAATGAGCAGTTCTTC; CDR3 protein: CASSLDNPGNEQFF
clone size: once; V gene: TRBV27; J gene: TRBJ2-1; D gene: NA; CDR3 DNA: TGTGCCAGCGGTGGCGGCACGAGGGTATACAATGAGCAGTTCTTC; CDR3 protein: CASGGGTRVYNEQFF
clone size: NA; V gene: TRBV15; J gene: TRBJ2-1; D gene: TRBD2; CDR3 DNA: TGTGCCACCAGCACGGCTAGCGGTTCGTACAATGAGCAGTTCTTC; CDR3 protein: CATSTASGSYNEQFF
clone size: NA; V gene: TRBV11-2; J gene: TRBJ1-2; D gene: TRBD1; CDR3 DNA: TGTGCCAGCAGCCCAATTGGGGACAGGGGGAACTATGGCTACACCTTC; CDR3 protein: CASSPIGDRGNYGYTF
clone size: NA; V gene: TRBV5-6; J gene: TRBJ1-2; D gene: TRBD1; CDR3 DNA: TGTGCCAGCAGCTTTGGACAGGCCTCATTCTATGGCTACACCTTC; CDR3 protein: CASSFGQASFYGYTF
clone size: NA; V gene: TRBV9; J gene: TRBJ2-3; D gene: NA; CDR3 DNA: TGTGCCAGCAGCGTAGGACCTCAGGGGGGATGGGGCACAGATACGCAGTATTTT; CDR3 protein: CASSVGPQGGWGTDTQYF
clone size: NA; V gene: TRBV4-1; J gene: TRBJ2-4; D gene: TRBD1; CDR3 DNA: TGCGCCAGCAGCCTTGACAGGGGCCCCGAAAACATTCAGTACTTC; CDR3 protein: CASSLDRGPENIQYF
clone size: NA; V gene: TRBV18; J gene: TRBJ1-1; D gene: NA; CDR3 DNA: TGTGCCAGCTCACCGTCAGTATCTCCTGAAGCTTTCTTT; CDR3 protein: CASSPSVSPEAFF
clone size: NA; V gene: TRBV19; J gene: TRBJ1-6; D gene: NA; CDR3 DNA: TGTGCCAGTAGTATAGAGGGTAGGGAGGCGAATTCACCCCTCCACTTT; CDR3 protein: CASSIEGREANSPLHF
clone size: NA; V gene: TRBV11-2; J gene: TRBJ2-4; D gene: TRBD1; CDR3 DNA: TGTGCCAGCAGCTTAGATCAGGGCCTACAGGGGTCCAACATTCAGTACTTC; CDR3 protein: CASSLDQGLQGSNIQYF
clone size: NA; V gene: TRBV19; J gene: TRBJ2-2; D gene: TRBD1; CDR3 DNA: TGTGCCAGTAGTGGCGGACAGGGGGCGATCGGGGAGCTGTTTTTT; CDR3 protein: CASSGGQGAIGELFF
clone size: once; V gene: TRBV19; J gene: TRBJ1-1; D gene: TRBD1; CDR3 DNA: TGTGCCAGTAGCCCCGGACAGGGCGGAACTGAAGCTTTCTTT; CDR3 protein: CASSPGQGGTEAFF
clone size: NA; V gene: TRBV6-1; J gene: TRBJ1-5; D gene: NA; CDR3 DNA: TGTGCCAGCAGTGACAACAGGGTCGGAGGCAATCAGCCCCAGCATTTT; CDR3 protein: CASSDNRVGGNQPQHF
clone size: few; V gene: TRBV5-1; J gene: TRBJ2-2; D gene: TRBD2; CDR3 DNA: TGCGCCAGCAGCTCGGTAGCGGGATCGAACACCGGGGAGCTGTTTTTT; CDR3 protein: CASSSVAGSNTGELFF
clone size: NA; V gene: TRBV28; J gene: TRBJ1-1; D gene: TRBD1; CDR3 DNA: TGTGCCAGCAGTCTACCGACAGGGGGGAACACTGAAGCTTTCTTT; CDR3 protein: CASSLPTGGNTEAFF
clone size: NA; V gene: TRBV21-1; J gene: TRBJ1-5; D gene: NA; CDR3 DNA: TGTGCCAGCAGAAACCGACAGGGGTATCAGCCCCAGCATTTT; CDR3 protein: CASRNRQGYQPQHF
clone size: NA; V gene: TRBV27; J gene: TRBJ2-3; D gene: TRBD1; CDR3 DNA: TGTGCCAGCAGTTCCGGACAGGGGACGCAGTATTTT; CDR3 protein: CASSSGQGTQYF
clone size: NA; V gene: TRBV6-6; J gene: TRBJ1-5; D gene: TRBD1; CDR3 DNA: TGTGCCAGCAGCCTAGACAGGGTAAATCAGCCCCAGCATTTT; CDR3 protein: CASSLDRVNQPQHF
clone size: NA; V gene: TRBV6-6; J gene: TRBJ1-5; D gene: TRBD1; CDR3 DNA: TGTGCCAGCAGTTACACGACAGGGGTCGGGGTACCGCCCCAGCATTTT; CDR3 protein: CASSYTTGVGVPPQHF
clone size: NA; V gene: TRBV21-1; J gene: TRBJ2-3; D gene: NA; CDR3 DNA: TGTGCCAGCAGCAAGTTAAATAGCGGGGGGGCGGGAGATACGCAGTATTTT; CDR3 protein: CASSKLNSGGAGDTQYF
clone size: NA; V gene: TRBV7-9; J gene: TRBJ1-1; D gene: NA; CDR3 DNA: TGTGCCAGCAGCATACACAGTGAGATGAACACTGAAGCTTTCTTT; CDR3 protein: CASSIHSEMNTEAFF
clone size: NA; V gene: TRBV19; J gene: TRBJ2-7; D gene: TRBD2; CDR3 DNA: TGTGCCAGTAGCGGGACTAGCGGCTCCTACGAGCAGTACTTC; CDR3 protein: CASSGTSGSYEQYF
clone size: NA; V gene: TRBV18; J gene: TRBJ1-1; D gene: TRBD1; CDR3 DNA: TGTGCCAGCTCATCGGGACAGGGCGGCACTGAAGCTTTCTTT; CDR3 protein: CASSSGQGGTEAFF
clone size: NA; V gene: TRBV5-1; J gene: TRBJ2-3; D gene: TRBD1; CDR3 DNA: TGCGCCAGCAGCTTTACCACAGGGGCTAGCACAGATACGCAGTATTTT; CDR3 protein: CASSFTTGASTDTQYF
clone size: NA; V gene: TRBV7-9; J gene: TRBJ2-2; D gene: TRBD1; CDR3 DNA: TGTGCCAGCAGCAGGACAGGAGTCAACACCGGGGAGCTGTTTTTT; CDR3 protein: CASSRTGVNTGELFF
clone size: NA; V gene: TRBV29-1; J gene: TRBJ1-1; D gene: NA; CDR3 DNA: TGCAGCGTTGAAGGGTCTAGGGGCGGTGGGAAAACTGAAGCTTTCTTT; CDR3 protein: CSVEGSRGGGKTEAFF
clone size: NA; V gene: TRBV21-1; J gene: TRBJ2-1; D gene: NA; CDR3 DNA: TGTGCCAGCAGCCACAGGGTAGGGGCGGGAGGGCCGGTCAATGAGCAGTTCTTC; CDR3 protein: CASSHRVGAGGPVNEQFF
clone size: NA; V gene: TRBV19; J gene: TRBJ2-1; D gene: NA; CDR3 DNA: TGTGCCAGTAGTATGCCCGGTCGGTGGAGAAACAATGAGCAGTTCTTC; CDR3 protein: CASSMPGRWRNNEQFF
clone size: NA; V gene: TRBV7-9; J gene: TRBJ2-7; D gene: TRBD1; CDR3 DNA: TGTGCCAGCAGCCCCCGACAGGGGAGTAACTACGAGCAGTACTTC; CDR3 protein: CASSPRQGSNYEQYF
clone size: NA; V gene: TRBV20-1; J gene: TRBJ2-3; D gene: NA; CDR3 DNA: TGCAGTGCTAGTAGACCAGGGGTTCGTACAGATACGCAGTATTTT; CDR3 protein: CSASRPGVRTDTQYF
clone size: once; V gene: TRBV19; J gene: TRBJ1-1; D gene: TRBD1; CDR3 DNA: TGTGCCAGTAGTATCTGGAGTAGAGGACAGGGGGCAGGGATTAACACTGAAGCTTTCTTT; CDR3 protein: CASSIWSRGQGAGINTEAFF